This T cell receptor beta chain was captured by sequencing in a study of shared clonotypes between healthy human individuals. Looked up from germline, CDR1 is MGHDK and CDR2 is SYGVNS. The CDR3 extends over 15 amino acids. V lost 7 bases and J 3 bases, leaving 19 bases between the germline ends. To note about this clone: Its antigen is undetermined.

Sequencing used immunoSEQ multiplex PCR; TCRdb keeps in-frame clones, though not all of them. The sample consists of fewer than 850,000 clones, approximately 79% of them appearing once. Findings and limits, study-wide: Shared across a few donors were around 5% of the naive CD4 clonotypes.

This rearrangement joins TRBV25-1 to TRBJ2-7, with D perhaps TRBD1 (6 bases). Sequencing was carried out using memory CD4+ T cells sorted from blood. As for subset: CD45RA-negative fraction. The clonotype originates from a woman aged 25 to 39 in good health. The CDR3 protein is CASTRGGQGHYEQYF. In DNA form, the CDR3 reads TGTGCCAGCACCCGGGGTGGGCAGGGGCACTACGAGCAGTACTTC.